The T cell receptor beta chain under discussion was sequenced for a study of vaccination effects on CD4 cells after COVID-19. Assay: immunoSEQ multiplex PCR; the TCRdb copy retains only in-frame clones and omits some. This repertoire shows about 60,000 clones, under 80% found once; its top ten account for 1.5% to 2.5%. Details on this clone: No antigen is known for it.

ViraFEST assay sequencing came after antigen-specific CD4+ T cells were expanded with viral peptide pools. Once cultured for 10 days, the cells underwent separation to obtain CD4+ T cells. It was two doses of either the BNT162b2 or mRNA-1273 vaccine that participants received. Source: CD4+ T cells from PBMCs cultured with HCoV-OC43 spike peptides, taken after COVID-19 vaccination. Subset described: HCoV-OC43 spike overlapping peptide pool stimulation. This receptor was taken from a human donor who received a COVID-19 vaccine.

The CDR3 protein is CASSPHSGANVLTF. The CDR3 coding sequence is TGTGCCAGCAGCCCCCACTCTGGGGCCAACGTCCTGACTTTC. The chain is built from TRBV7-3 and TRBJ2-6, with D unclear. This CDR3 spans 14 amino acids. V lost 5 bases to trimming and J lost 0 bases, with 5 bases between them. Per the germline V gene, CDR1 is SGHTA and CDR2 is FQGTGA.